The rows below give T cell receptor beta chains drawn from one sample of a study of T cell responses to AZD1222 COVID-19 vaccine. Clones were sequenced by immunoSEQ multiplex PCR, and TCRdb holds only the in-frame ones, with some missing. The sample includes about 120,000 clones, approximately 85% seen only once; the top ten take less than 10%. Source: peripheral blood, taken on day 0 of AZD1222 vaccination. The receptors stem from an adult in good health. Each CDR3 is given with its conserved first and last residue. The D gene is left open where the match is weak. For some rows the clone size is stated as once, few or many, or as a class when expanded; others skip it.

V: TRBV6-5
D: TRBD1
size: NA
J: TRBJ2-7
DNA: TGTGCCAGCAGTTCCGGGACAGGGTCCAACGAGCAGTACTTC
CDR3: CASSSGTGSNEQYF

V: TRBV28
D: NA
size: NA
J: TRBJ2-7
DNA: TGTGCCAGCAGTAAAGAGAATCCCTACGAGCAGTACTTC
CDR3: CASSKENPYEQYF

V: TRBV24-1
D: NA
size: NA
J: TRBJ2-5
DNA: TGTGCCACCAGTGATGGAGAGCAAGAGACCCAGTACTTC
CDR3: CATSDGEQETQYF

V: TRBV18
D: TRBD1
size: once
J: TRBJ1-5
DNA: TGTGCCAGCTCACCGACAGGGGATAATCAGCCCCAGCATTTT
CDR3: CASSPTGDNQPQHF

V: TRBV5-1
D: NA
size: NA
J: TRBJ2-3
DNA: TGCGCCAGCAGCTGGGCAGGGGTTTCTAGCACAGATACGCAGTATTTT
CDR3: CASSWAGVSSTDTQYF

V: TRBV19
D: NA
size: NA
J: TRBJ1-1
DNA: TGTGCCAGTAGTATGGGGAGGGGAGTGAGAGCTGAAGCTTTCTTT
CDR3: CASSMGRGVRAEAFF

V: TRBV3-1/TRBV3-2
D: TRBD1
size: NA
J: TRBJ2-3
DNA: TGTGCCAGCAGTCTGTCCGGGACAGGGAAGGTAGCAGATACGCAGTATTTT
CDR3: CASSLSGTGKVADTQYF

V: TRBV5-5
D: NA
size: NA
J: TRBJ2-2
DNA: TGTGCCAGCAGCCCCAGGGGCGCGAACACCGGGGAGCTGTTTTTT
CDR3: CASSPRGANTGELFF

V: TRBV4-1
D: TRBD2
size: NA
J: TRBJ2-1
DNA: TGCGCCAGCAGCCAAGATCTCGGACTAGCCTCCTACAATGAGCAGTTCTTC
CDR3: CASSQDLGLASYNEQFF

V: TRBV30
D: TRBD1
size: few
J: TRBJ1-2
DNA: TGTGCCTGGCTTGACGGGACAGAGATATATGGCTACACCTTC
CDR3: CAWLDGTEIYGYTF

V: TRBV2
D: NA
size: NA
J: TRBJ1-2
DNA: TGTGCCAGCAGGGGGTCCATTCAGTATGGCTACACCTTC
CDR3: CASRGSIQYGYTF

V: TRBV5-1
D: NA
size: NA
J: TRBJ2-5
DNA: TGCGCCAGCAGCTTGGTGAAAGCGCCCCAAGAGACCCAGTACTTC
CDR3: CASSLVKAPQETQYF

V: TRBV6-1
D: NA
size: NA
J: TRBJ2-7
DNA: TGTGCCAGCAGTGAGGTAGAGATCTCCTACGAGCAGTACTTC
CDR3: CASSEVEISYEQYF

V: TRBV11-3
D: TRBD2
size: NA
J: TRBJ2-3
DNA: TGTGCCAGCAGCTCGACCTGGACTAGCGGGATCCAGGATACGCAGTATTTT
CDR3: CASSSTWTSGIQDTQYF

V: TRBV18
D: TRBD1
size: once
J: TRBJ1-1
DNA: TGTGCCAGCTCCCTCGGACAGGGGCGAGGTGGCACTGAAGCTTTCTTT
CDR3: CASSLGQGRGGTEAFF

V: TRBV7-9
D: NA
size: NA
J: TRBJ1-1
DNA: TGTGCCAGCAGCGCGGGGGACCGAGGAGCTTTCTTT
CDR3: CASSAGDRGAFF

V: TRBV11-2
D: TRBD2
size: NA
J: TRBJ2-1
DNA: TGTGCCAGCAGCTCCGGGACTAGCGGGAAGTGGAATGAGCAGTTCTTC
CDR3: CASSSGTSGKWNEQFF

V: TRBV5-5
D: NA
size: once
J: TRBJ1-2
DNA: TGTGCCAGCAGCTCCTTTGGGGGGAGGGATGTCTATGGCTACACCTTC
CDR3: CASSSFGGRDVYGYTF

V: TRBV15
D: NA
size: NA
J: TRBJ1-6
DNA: TGTGCCACCAGCGGAAGGACCTTTAATTCACCCCTCCACTTT
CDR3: CATSGRTFNSPLHF

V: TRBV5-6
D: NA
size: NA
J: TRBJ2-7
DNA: TGTGCCAGCAGCTTGGTAAGTAGGCAGGAGCAGTACTTC
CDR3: CASSLVSRQEQYF

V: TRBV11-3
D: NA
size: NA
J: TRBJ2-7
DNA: TGTGCCAGCAGCTTAGAAGGGGCGGGGTCGGCCTACGAGCAGTACTTC
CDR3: CASSLEGAGSAYEQYF

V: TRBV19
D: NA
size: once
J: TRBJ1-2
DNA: TGTGCCAGTAGTATAGTCAGTGGGTCGGCTAACTATGGCTACACCTTC
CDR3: CASSIVSGSANYGYTF

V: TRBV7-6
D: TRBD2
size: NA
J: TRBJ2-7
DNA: TGTGCCAGCAGCTTATTGGCTAGCGGGAGGGGGACCTACGAGCAGTACTTC
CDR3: CASSLLASGRGTYEQYF

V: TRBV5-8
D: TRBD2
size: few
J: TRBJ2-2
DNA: TGTGCCAGCAGCTTGCCGCTAGCGGGGGACCACACCGGGGAGCTGTTTTTT
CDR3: CASSLPLAGDHTGELFF

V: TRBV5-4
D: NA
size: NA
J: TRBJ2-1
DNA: TGTGCCAGCAGTCCAGGCCTTGGGGGGATGGAGCAGTTCTTC
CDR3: CASSPGLGGMEQFF

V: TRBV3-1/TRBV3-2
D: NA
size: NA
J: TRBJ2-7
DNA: TGTGCCAGCAGCCTGGGCTCCTGGGTATCCGAGCAGTACTTC
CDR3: CASSLGSWVSEQYF

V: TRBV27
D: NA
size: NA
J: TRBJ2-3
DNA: TGTGCCAGCAGTTTATCAATGGATCGGGGGACAGATACGCAGTATTTT
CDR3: CASSLSMDRGTDTQYF

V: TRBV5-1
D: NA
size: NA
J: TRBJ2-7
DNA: TGCGCCAGCAGCTCCCGGGACGGGCCCTACGAGCAGTACTTC
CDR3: CASSSRDGPYEQYF

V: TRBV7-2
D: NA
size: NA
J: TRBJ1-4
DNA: TGTGCCAGCAGCCCCGCTGGTGAAAAACTGTTTTTT
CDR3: CASSPAGEKLFF

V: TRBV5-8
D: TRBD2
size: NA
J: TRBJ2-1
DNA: TGTGCCAGCATCCAAGGGACTAGCGGATACAATGAGCAGTTCTTC
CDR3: CASIQGTSGYNEQFF

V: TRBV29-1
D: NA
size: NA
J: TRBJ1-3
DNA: TGCAGCGTTCGCCCCTCTGGAAACACCATATATTTT
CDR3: CSVRPSGNTIYF

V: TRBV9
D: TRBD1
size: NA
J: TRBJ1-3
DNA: TGTGCCAGCAGCGTCCTGACAGGGACTGGAAACACCATATATTTT
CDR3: CASSVLTGTGNTIYF

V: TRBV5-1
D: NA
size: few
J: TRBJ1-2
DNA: TGCGCCAGCAGCTTGGGGGGTACCAACTATGGCTACACCTTC
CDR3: CASSLGGTNYGYTF

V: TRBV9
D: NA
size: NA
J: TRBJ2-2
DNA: TGTGCCAGCAGCGTAGCTATGAGTAACACCGGGGAGCTGTTTTTT
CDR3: CASSVAMSNTGELFF

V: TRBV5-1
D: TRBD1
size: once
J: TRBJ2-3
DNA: TGCGCCAGCAGCGTAGGACAGGGGTACGCAGATACGCAGTATTTT
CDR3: CASSVGQGYADTQYF

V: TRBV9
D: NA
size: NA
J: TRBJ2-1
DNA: TGTGCCAGCAGCGGAGGACAAGCACGGCCCTCCTACAATGAGCAGTTCTTC
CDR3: CASSGGQARPSYNEQFF

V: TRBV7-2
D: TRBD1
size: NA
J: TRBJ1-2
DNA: TGTGCCAGCAGCTCCACAGGGGCTGACTATGGCTACACCTTC
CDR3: CASSSTGADYGYTF

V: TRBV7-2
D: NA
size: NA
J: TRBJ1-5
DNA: TGTGCCAGCAGCTCAGGGGTTAGCAATCAGCCCCAGCATTTT
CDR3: CASSSGVSNQPQHF

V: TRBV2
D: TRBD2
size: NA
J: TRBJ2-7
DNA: TGTGCCAGCAAGGAGCGGGAGGGCCCCCGCTACGAGCAGTACTTC
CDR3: CASKEREGPRYEQYF

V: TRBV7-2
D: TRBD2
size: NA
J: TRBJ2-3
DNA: TGTGCCAGCAGCTTGGGGATGATGGGGGGGACAGATACGCAGTATTTT
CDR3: CASSLGMMGGTDTQYF